This T cell receptor (beta chain) was recovered during a study of blood T cell repertoires in COVID-19. Sequencing used immunoSEQ multiplex PCR; TCRdb keeps in-frame clones, though not all of them. The sample includes tens of thousands of clones, 75% to 85% of them seen just once. V shed 8 bases, J shed 10 bases, and the junction held 12 bases outside the gene matches. Germline V gene sequence: CDR1 MNHEY, CDR2 SMNVEV (reference sequence). The CDR3 runs to 15 residues. The chain carries TRBV27 and TRBJ2-2, with 11 bases fitting TRBD2. This sequence originates from a woman in her 70s with acute or convalescent COVID-19. The material sequenced was peripheral blood. CDR3 residues: CASRYSGGVSEELFF. For the CDR3, the DNA is TGTGCCAGCCGTTATAGCGGGGGGGTCTCCGAGGAGCTGTTTTTT.